This entry features one TCR beta chain sequence. The antigen this receptor binds is unknown. No clone much larger than this one lies a single base away; base qualities are absent. The library relied on the immunoSEQ multiplex PCR assay. The multiplex PCR relied on a mix of 60 forward primers for TCR Vbeta segments and 13 reverse primers for TCR Jbeta segments. The CDR3 region of rearranged TCR beta genes was amplified from genomic DNA by a multiplex PCR assay. The Illumina HiSeq System was used to sequence the amplified TCR beta libraries as 87-base-pair reads. The authors' pipeline ran thus. A later analysis counted approximately 74 million unique TCR beta chains across the 550 to 750 repertoires, and some 11 million of these chains were shared by at least two donors. A nearest-neighbor algorithm error-corrected the raw reads and collapsed the reads into unique sequences, merging closely related sequences to remove PCR and sequencing errors. V, D and J gene segments were assigned by aligning CDR3 sequences to IMGT reference sequences. For a sequence to be retained, a match of at least six nucleotides was required to both a V gene segment and a J gene segment. Rearrangements were called productive when the CDR3 lacked stop codons and stayed in frame with V and J; all others were non-productive. Following IMGT convention, CDR3 was defined as the stretch from the second conserved V-encoded cysteine to the conserved J-encoded phenylalanine. The earlier analysis of approximately 590 of the donors excluded any sequence lacking an unambiguous match to a single V gene segment. An earlier analysis of almost 600 of the donors classified V segments as functional when productive rearrangements were above 56.7% and as segregating when the standard deviation between donors was above 5%. A statistical classification framework was developed to diagnose cytomegalovirus status using the catalog of TCR beta chain sequences. In a later analysis, TCR nucleotide sequences were compared against IMGT/GENE-DB human TR gene sequences so that V and J genes could be assigned. The TCRdist pipeline was used in a later analysis to assign CDR3 sequences and most-parsimonious VDJ recombination scenarios. In a later analysis, each TCR beta chain was defined by its CDR3 amino acid sequence together with its V-gene family, and reads lacking a unique V-gene family were excluded. In a later analysis, some 600 highly shared, low-generation-probability nucleotide sequences were removed to address suspected cross-contamination and a sequencing artifact. In a later analysis, a clonal expansion index was calculated for each public chain from normalized within-repertoire ranks of inferred template counts. In a later analysis, generation probabilities were computed with a VDJ recombination model fitted to out-of-frame rearrangements, and the resulting probabilities were checked against IGoR. Hypergeometric tests were used in a later analysis to score TCR-TCR, TCR-HLA and TCR-CMV co-occurrence, with a repertoire-size bias correction applied to the TCR pairs. In a later analysis, false discovery rates were estimated by permuting HLA or CMV assignments 20 times. A later analysis grouped co-occurring TCRs with DBSCAN, adding TCRdist sequence similarity when clustering within HLA-allele-positive subsets. Repertoires with fewer than 30,000 or more than 120,000 public chains, plus five repertoires with anomalous nucleotide sharing, were excluded from co-occurrence clustering. As stored in TCRdb, this immuneACCESS dataset retains in-frame rearrangements with V and J assigned. A fraction of the clones does not appear; measured against another copy, unresolved V genes explain less than half of the discrepancy, and the remainder lacks a known reason. That table furnishes V, J and clone size, whereas the DNA furnished D and trimming. The sample table shows fewer than 110,000 clones, and around two thirds are seen once. The ten top clones hold 14% of the sample.

The cohort was made up of approximately 670 healthy bone marrow donors. At the time of sampling, every cohort member was nominally healthy, though immune exposures that went unrecorded were likely present. The donor tested CMV seropositive, placing the donor among the 290 or so seropositive members of the cohort. Every donor gave a peripheral blood sample, and the peripheral blood mononuclear cells from that sample were used for TCR beta sequencing. Genomic DNA was extracted from the blood cell samples with the Qiagen DNeasy Blood Extraction Kit. These data are taken from a study of cytomegalovirus exposure and HLA in healthy donors (dated by TCRdb to 2017 to 2019). Notes on the research overall: An earlier analysis of roughly 500 of the donors reported 250 to 300 Gb of sequence data and some 120 million unique TCR beta sequences from around 200 million T cells. About 300 gigabases of sequencing data and tens of millions of unique TCR sequences were included in an early release covering roughly 700 HLA-typed donors. The study aimed to test whether cataloging public T cell receptors could reveal signatures of past pathogen exposure. To predict cytomegalovirus infection status, the study combined high-throughput TCR immunosequencing, statistical association of individual TCRs with disease status, and machine learning. A separate validation cohort of 100 to 150 different subjects was used in addition to the approximately 670-subject first cohort. Donor age, sex, ethnicity and CMV serostatus were compiled together with the repertoire data. A later analysis re-examined previously published TCR beta repertoires from roughly 650 donors and added high-resolution HLA genotyping to investigate patterns of TCR occurrence. A later genetic analysis used genome-wide SNP genotypes for about three fifths of the 666 donors, treating that subset as a discovery cohort. HLA typing covered class I and class II loci at four-digit resolution. In the later analysis, no new phenotypic data were used to find candidate immune exposures; instead, reliance was placed on TCR beta sequences and their occurrence across donors. The genetic ancestry cluster associated with self-reported Caucasian donors included around 76% of the 300 to 450 genotyped donors. To decide whether each TCR beta V gene segment behaved as functional or pseudogenic, an earlier analysis of nearly 600 of the donors relied on high-throughput TCR beta sequencing. The number of typed donors differed by locus: about 620-640 for A, B, C, DRB1 and DQB1; roughly 510 for DQA1; around 580 for DPA1; and about 470 for DPB1. Every discovery cohort repertoire had been produced on one sequencing platform. The study used immunosequencing to profile the T cell repertoires of some 600 subjects and linked those repertoires to cytomegalovirus serostatus. A handful of DR-DQ haplotypes were handled as single units for association and clustering because linkage in the cohort was strong. Across around 400 genotyped donors of the cohort, an average of approximately 240,000 unique TCR beta nucleotide sequences per donor were sequenced, and roughly a sixth of those sequences were non-productive. Overall study outcomes, separate from this receptor: The authors suggested that the approach could potentially be extended to other disease states and immunological phenotypes. Three of the identified cytomegalovirus-associated TCR beta chains were confirmed in vitro to be specific for cytomegalovirus antigens. Only TCR beta chains were sequenced in this cohort, and the absence of alpha or paired-chain data limited detectable features. A later analysis associated 16,951 TCR beta sequences with specific HLA alleles at a false discovery rate of 0.05. In a later analysis, most CMV-associated TCR beta chains were found to appear HLA-restricted, with HLA associations seemingly driven largely by CMV exposure. In a later analysis, several top co-occurrence clusters were reported to appear linked to parvovirus B19, influenza, CMV and Epstein-Barr virus. Linkage disequilibrium might explain the correlated functional status among segregating V segments, but an unknown experimental factor could not be excluded. Because HLA typing was unavailable for some donors at each locus, only the typed subset was used in association tests. A later analysis found that TCR association rates varied across HLA loci, with DRB1 alleles showing the most associated TCRs and HLA-C alleles the fewest. Compared with the roughly 710-donor mean, donors in an Asian-associated ancestry cluster had fewer N-insertions in productive TCRs, according to a later genetic analysis. V-gene and J-gene trimming of TCR beta chains was associated with a missense DCLRE1C variant in a later genetic analysis, and the association was replicated in an independent cohort. When HLA alleles, especially DR and DQ, strongly co-occurred, TCR associations were difficult to assign to individual alleles. The study listed 170 or so TCR beta chains as associated with cytomegalovirus. In a later analysis, HLA-associated TCR beta chains showed more clonal expansion and lower generation probabilities than non-associated chains that were equally common. The only immune exposure information available for the cohort was CMV serostatus. In both the original and validation cohorts, the classifier was reported to diagnose cytomegalovirus status with high specificity and sensitivity. Because counts were too low, about 18 rarely observed V segments, including chromosome 9 orphons, were excluded from the earlier analysis of around 590 of the donors. Roughly uniform sequencing depth across donors was assumed in presence/absence analyses, although this assumption may not hold. In an earlier analysis of 587 of the donors, most TCR beta V segments appeared in productive rearrangements about 87% or about 30% of the time, broadly matching IMGT annotations. A further reported finding was that TCR beta sequences accurately predicted the HLA-A and HLA-B alleles for most subjects in the first cohort. Some IMGT-functional V segments, including TRBV6-2 and TRBV6-3, could not be told apart with the 87-base-pair reads, so those segments were excluded. A cluster of highly shared sequence variants was judged likely to represent a technical artifact of the sequencing pipeline. While some public TCRs were present in many individuals, most TCR sequences turned up only very rarely across donors.

Compared with germline, V lacks 4 bases and J lacks 3 bases; bases without a gene match: 5. From the germline V gene, CDR1 is SQVTM and CDR2 is ANQGSEA. The CDR3 has 14 amino acids, counting the end cysteine and phenylalanine. The entry retains the CDR3 DNA only, 42 bases that are in frame from base 1. The clonotype originates from a woman aged 35 to 49 in good health and CMV-seropositive. Sequencing was performed on PBMCs. The receptor chain draws on TRBV29-1 and TRBJ2-2, with 7 bases in between that match TRBD2. CDR3 reads: CSVVTGGYTGELFF. The nucleotide sequence is given as TGCAGCGTTGTTACGGGGGGATACACCGGGGAGCTGTTTTTT.